The 14 T cell receptor beta chains listed next were all sequenced from one sample in a study of T cell responses to AZD1222 COVID-19 vaccine. Measured with immunoSEQ multiplex PCR; TCRdb has only the in-frame clones, and not every one. Among 80,000 or so clones listed, about 82% were seen once. The specimen comprised peripheral blood, sampled on day 0 of AZD1222 vaccination. These receptors were taken from an adult in good health.

The rearrangement joins TRBV11-1 to TRBJ1-1; D unresolved. The CDR3 runs to 13 residues. Germline V gene data show CDR1 as SGHAT and CDR2 as FQDESV (reference sequence). With 3 bases removed from V and 2 bases from J, the gap between germline ends came to 7 bases. The CDR3 coding sequence is TGTGCCAGCAGCTTTGACGGTAACACTGAAGCTTTCTTT. Residues: CASSFDGNTEAFF.

This clone was counted a few times. The chain joins TRBV7-2 to TRBJ2-7, with D uncertain. This CDR3 has 13 residues. In germline, CDR1 is SGHTA, CDR2 FQGNSA. V lost 2 bases and J 3 bases, leaving 8 bases between the germline ends. The CDR3 DNA sequence: TGTGCCAGCAGCTTATCCGGGCTCTACGAGCAGTACTTC. Residues: CASSLSGLYEQYF.

The chain is built from TRBV9 and TRBJ2-6; D possibly corresponds to TRBD1 (5 bases). V was trimmed by 3 bases and J by 2 bases, leaving 12 bases between them. The CDR3 totals 16 residues. Germline CDR1 SGDLS, CDR2 YYNGEE. The CDR3 loop reads CASSARVGAGANVLTF. DNA of the CDR3: TGTGCCAGCAGCGCCCGAGTAGGGGCTGGGGCCAACGTCCTGACTTTC.

V is TRBV5-4 and J is TRBJ1-2; unclear D gene. V was cut by 1 base and J by 1 base, with 5 bases left in between. This CDR3 is 13 amino acids long. Germline values: CDR1 SGHNT, CDR2 YYREEE (reference sequence). The CDR3 DNA follows: TGTGCCAGCAGCTTGACAGATAACTATGGCTACACCTTC. Residues: CASSLTDNYGYTF.

The rearrangement uses TRBV5-6 and TRBJ2-1; weak D call: TRBD1 (5 bases). Looked up from germline, CDR1 is SGHDT and CDR2 is YYEEEE. Trimming stripped 4 bases from V and 1 base from J, with 15 bases between. The CDR3 is 16 residues long. The CDR3 spells CASSPRVSRSYNEQFF. CDR3 bases: TGTGCCAGCAGCCCCAGGGTCAGTAGGTCCTACAATGAGCAGTTCTTC.

In this sample, this clone turned up a few times. The J gene is TRBJ1-2, the V gene TRBV30, with D uncertain. Per the germline V gene, CDR1 is GTSNPN and CDR2 is SVGIG (reference sequence). The CDR3 has 14 residues. V lost 3 bases and J lost 2, with 13 bases in between. The CDR3 nucleotides read TGTGCCTGGAGAGGCCCCTTCGGGAACTATGGCTACACCTTC. It yields the protein CAWRGPFGNYGYTF.

This sequence joins TRBV4-1 and TRBJ2-2, with D possibly matching TRBD1 (6 bases). With 1 base removed from V and 4 bases from J, the gap between germline ends came to 10 bases. Germline CDR1 MGHRA, CDR2 YSYEKL. The CDR3 loop spans 15 amino acids. CDR3: CASSQADRITGELFF. In DNA form, the CDR3 reads TGCGCCAGCAGCCAAGCAGACAGGATCACCGGGGAGCTGTTTTTT.

This chain links TRBV6-2 or TRBV6-3 with TRBJ2-1; 7 bases match TRBD2. V trimming: 1 base; J trimming: 7 bases; junction bases outside the gene matches: 4. The CDR3 covers 14 residues. From germline, CDR1 is MNHEY and CDR2 SVGEGT. This CDR3 reads CASSYLGLSNEQFF. The DNA of the CDR3 is TGTGCCAGCAGTTACTTGGGACTATCGAATGAGCAGTTCTTC.

This clone is medium-sized (0.01 to 0.1%) within its sample. This chain links TRBV14 with TRBJ2-1; unclear D gene. V was cut by 0 bases and J by 9 bases, with 9 bases left in between. This CDR3 contains 13 residues. CDR1 and CDR2 from the germline V gene are SGHDN and FVKESK. The CDR3 loop is CASSQDHPPEQFF. CDR3 DNA: TGTGCCAGCAGCCAAGATCACCCCCCTGAGCAGTTCTTC.

J is TRBJ1-2 and V is TRBV5-1, with D uncertain. This CDR3 has 12 amino acids. In germline, CDR1 is SGHRS, CDR2 YFSETQ. With 3 bases removed from V and 6 bases from J, the gap between germline ends came to 9 bases. CDR3 sequence reads: CASSSTTNGYTF. As DNA, the CDR3 is TGCGCCAGCAGCTCAACGACCAATGGCTACACCTTC.

The chain's CDR3 is CASSHQPLRTSGRANEQFF. The CDR3 nucleotides are TGTGCCAGCAGCCACCAACCCCTTAGGACTAGCGGGAGGGCGAATGAGCAGTTCTTC. J is TRBJ2-1 and V is TRBV3-1 (or the pseudogene TRBV3-2); 15 nucleotides line up with TRBD2. The CDR3 contains 19 residues. V was pared by 3 bases and J by 7 bases, with 13 bases of the junction left unmatched. The germline V gene encodes CDR1 LGHDT and CDR2 YNNKEL (reference sequence).

The V and J genes are TRBV27 and TRBJ1-6, with TRBD1 matching 9 bases. V lost 5 bases and J lost 0; bases outside the gene matches: 5. This CDR3 comprises 17 residues. Per the germline V gene, CDR1 is MNHEY and CDR2 is SMNVEV (reference sequence). This CDR3 is CASSNGQGSSYNSPLHF. The DNA for the CDR3 is TGTGCCAGCAGTAACGGACAGGGGAGCTCCTATAATTCACCCCTCCACTTT.

The chain has TRBV3-1 (or the pseudogene TRBV3-2) and TRBJ2-5; no reliable D call. Germline V gives CDR1 LGHDT, CDR2 YNNKEL (reference sequence). The CDR3 has 13 amino acids. Between the trimmed V and J ends, which lost 4 bases and 5 bases, there was a span of 11 bases. DNA for the CDR3: TGTGCCAGCAGCCCGACGGGTGGGGAGACCCAGTACTTC. It encodes CASSPTGGETQYF.

The V gene is TRBV15, the J gene TRBJ2-5; D possibly corresponds to TRBD1 (6 bases). Between the trimmed V and J ends, which lost 3 bases and 0 bases, there was a span of 11 bases. The CDR3 covers 15 residues. Germline values: CDR1 LNHNV, CDR2 YYDKDF (reference sequence). The CDR3 protein is CATSRGAGNQETQYF. As DNA, the CDR3 is TGTGCCACCAGCAGGGGGGCCGGGAACCAAGAGACCCAGTACTTC.